This T cell receptor beta chain appears in the sequencing data of a study of PD-1 blockade in classical Hodgkin lymphoma. Every single patient, without exception, relapsed after autologous stem cell transplantation, and brentuximab vedotin exposure varied. Trimming at V came to 8 bases and at J to 1 base, leaving 4 bases not matched to a gene. The CDR3 is made up of 13 amino acids. Looked up from germline, CDR1 is LNHDA and CDR2 is SQIVND (reference sequence). This clone came up a few times. Its cognate antigen is unknown. Overall study results and limits: At C4D1, TCR diversity had climbed significantly for CD4+ cells, though not for CD8+ cells. Repertoire differences have undefined causes, possibly disease activity or prior therapy. Complete responders matched newly diagnosed patients in baseline diversity.

The protocol was immunoSEQ multiplex PCR, while the TCRdb copy is restricted to in-frame clones and leaves out a portion. The table lists around 96,000 clones, around 80% of them singletons. J is TRBJ1-2 and V is TRBV19; 7 bases agree with TRBD1. Sequences were derived from peripheral blood mononuclear cells (PBMCs), sampled at baseline. The receptor comes from a human donor with classical Hodgkin lymphoma. CDR3 DNA: TGTGCCAGTTCCTACAGGGGTAACTATGGCTACACCTTC. Translated, it gives CASSYRGNYGYTF.